The subject of this entry is one T cell receptor (beta chain). Trimming shortened V by 2 bases and J by 6 bases, and 13 bases separated the two germline ends. There are 15 residues in the CDR3. Germline V gene sequence: CDR1 MNHEY, CDR2 SMNVEV (reference sequence). In the study's own analysis: Nucleated cell counts were estimated from reference gene primer amplification. The method was immunoSEQ multiplex PCR; TCRdb's version includes in-frame clones alone and lacks a portion of them. The V and J calls and clone size come from that table; D and trimming were worked out from the DNA. The profile covers approximately 52,000 clones, with around 90% appearing a single time and under 15% taken by the ten largest. The data are from a study of blood T cell repertoires in COVID-19. Study-wide context: Acute and convalescent COVID-19 samples came from the United States, Italy and Spain. From T cells, B-cell-depleted T cells, or PBMCs came the material, which was cDNA or gDNA.

This chain links TRBV27 with TRBJ1-4, with a weak D call TRBD1 (5 bases). Specimen: peripheral blood. The receptor comes from a human donor with active COVID-19. The donor label of this sample is uncertain. CDR3 nucleotides: TGTGCCAGCAGTTTAACCTACAGGAGGGATGAAAAACTGTTTTTT. Protein sequence: CASSLTYRRDEKLFF.